The clone carrying this TCR beta chain appeared once. Its antigen remains unknown. The CDR3 runs to 14 residues. Germline CDR1 reads SGHRS; CDR2 reads YFSETQ. Trimming cost V 7 bases and J 4 bases; bases outside gene matches: 9. The PCR used 60 Vbeta and 13 Jbeta primers. Only in-frame clones appear in the TCRdb table, and some are missing; sequencing was by immunoSEQ multiplex PCR. Of 150,000 or so clones listed, more than 65% are singletons. The sample is drawn from a study of cytomegalovirus exposure and HLA in healthy donors. The study's findings and limits: Analysis was carried out at a later point, and it linked a missense DCLRE1C variant to TCR beta V- and J-gene trimming. According to a later analysis, most TCR beta chains associated with CMV appeared HLA-restricted. In a later analysis, across HLA loci, associated TCR counts were highest for DRB1, lowest for HLA-C. Several V segments, TRBV6-2 and TRBV6-3 among them, could not be told apart and were dropped.

The sample comprised PBMCs. This TCR came from a man aged 25 to 40 in good health and CMV-seropositive. The chain has TRBV5-1 and TRBJ2-7; the match to TRBD1 covers 9 bases. CDR3 nucleotides: TGCGCCAGCTCGGACAGGGGCCCCCAATACGAGCAGTACTTC. Amino acids: CASSDRGPQYEQYF.